A single sample gave rise to the 24 T cell receptor beta chains below, sequenced in a study of early T cells in non-severe SARS-CoV-2 infection. One entry per CDR3 protein results from TCRdb running MiXCR on the 5' RACE reads. The top ten clones hold 4% to 5% of a sample with tens of thousands of distinct CDR3 sequences, 13% of them seen once. Material for sequencing was whole blood. These receptors all stem from an adult who was a healthcare worker with PCR-confirmed SARS-CoV-2 infection or an uninfected control (not recorded which).

This clonotype has at least ten counts. V gene TRBV29-1 combines with J gene TRBJ2-3, with 16 nucleotides matching TRBD2. Trimming at V came to 6 bases and at J to 6 bases, leaving 18 bases not matched to a gene. CDR3 length: 19 amino acids. Germline V lookup: CDR1 SQVTM, CDR2 ANQGSEA. DNA for the CDR3: TGCAGCGTCCGCCCGACAGGGGCGCTGGGACTAGCGGGGGGGGATACGCAGTATTTT. It yields the protein CSVRPTGALGLAGGDTQYF.

The rearrangement uses TRBV12-3 or TRBV12-4 and TRBJ2-1, with TRBD1 matching over 7 bases. The V segment lost 6 bases and the J segment 8 bases; nucleotides outside the gene matches: 13. The CDR3 consists of 15 residues. This CDR3 reads CASSPRQGQDHEQFF. The CDR3 DNA follows: TGTGCCAGCAGCCCTAGACAGGGTCAGGATCATGAGCAGTTCTTC.

This clonotype has just a few counts. The chain carries TRBV7-8 and TRBJ2-7; TRBD1 might be the D (6 bases). The CDR3 is 16 residues long. V lost 5 bases and J 3 bases, leaving 20 bases between the germline ends. Germline V gene sequence: CDR1 SGHVS, CDR2 FQNEAQ. Here the CDR3 reads CASSPYRVPGNYEQYF. In DNA, the CDR3 is TGTGCCAGCAGCCCCTACAGGGTACCAGGCAACTACGAGCAGTACTTC.

In this sample, this clonotype turned up many times. This sequence joins TRBV3-1 and TRBJ2-6, with D maybe TRBD1 (6 bases). The CDR3 length is 16 residues. The germline gives CDR1 LGHDT, CDR2 YNNKEL (reference sequence). V was pared by 5 bases and J by 4 bases, with 15 bases between. The CDR3 nucleotides are TGTGCCAGCAGCAGGGACACGGGCTCAGGGGCCAACGTCCTGACTTTC. It specifies CASSRDTGSGANVLTF.

In this sample, this clonotype turned up once. V usage is TRBV14 and J usage is TRBJ2-6, with no clear D. Germline values: CDR1 SGHDN, CDR2 FVKESK. The CDR3 totals 18 residues. V dropped 1 base and J dropped 4 bases, with 17 bases sitting between them. The CDR3: CASSQVSVQAAGANVLTF. The CDR3 DNA reads as TGTGCCAGCAGCCAAGTCAGTGTCCAGGCGGCCGGGGCCAACGTCCTGACTTTC.

This clonotype appeared a few times. The chain combines TRBV20-1 with TRBJ2-5; possible D gene TRBD1, 6 bases. Between the trimmed V and J ends, which lost 6 bases and 2 bases, there was a span of 22 bases. The germline CDR1 and CDR2 sequences are DFQATT and SNEGSKA (reference sequence). The CDR3 runs 16 residues. The CDR3, as DNA: TGCAGTGCGAGCCGGGGAACCACAGGGCCTCAAGAGACCCAGTACTTC. It is translated as CSASRGTTGPQETQYF.

This clonotype was seen a few times. V usage is TRBV25-1 and J usage is TRBJ2-1; D is undetermined. The V end was cut by 1 base, the J end by 4 bases, with 5 bases between. This CDR3 is 13 amino acids long. Per the germline V gene, CDR1 is MGHDK and CDR2 is SYGVNS. The CDR3 loop reads CASSEWGYNEQFF. In DNA form, the CDR3 reads TGTGCCAGCAGTGAATGGGGATACAATGAGCAGTTCTTC.

This clonotype turned up a few times. The chain uses TRBV20-1 and TRBJ1-2; TRBD1 matches 7 bases. J lost 4 bases, V lost 1 base, and 9 bases had no gene match. Germline assignment: CDR1 DFQATT and CDR2 SNEGSKA (reference sequence). This CDR3 has 15 amino acids. DNA of the CDR3: TGCAGTGCTAGAGGCGGACAGGAGAACATCTATGGCTACACCTTC. Translating it yields CSARGGQENIYGYTF.

This clonotype was observed many times. The chain joins TRBV11-2 to TRBJ2-6; the D gene is possibly TRBD1 (6 bases). The ends were cut back, 3 bases at V and 1 base at J, with 16 bases in the middle. CDR1 is SGHAT, CDR2 FQNNGV, per germline. CDR3 length equals 18 residues. CDR3 sequence reads: CASSLLAARGSGANVLTF. CDR3 coding DNA: TGTGCCAGCAGCTTGTTAGCCGCCAGGGGATCTGGGGCCAACGTCCTGACTTTC.

This clonotype has just a few counts. The chain combines TRBV7-9 with TRBJ1-1, with a possible D match to TRBD1 (6 bases). Deletions cut 4 bases from V and 8 bases from J, with 14 bases between. Germline V gene data show CDR1 as SEHNR and CDR2 as FQNEAQ (reference sequence). CDR3 length equals 13 residues. Here the CDR3 DNA reads TGTGCCAGCAGCTCACCGGACAGTGGCGAAGCTTTCTTT. It specifies CASSSPDSGEAFF.

This clonotype showed up just a few times. The chain carries TRBV5-1 and TRBJ2-2; D gene unclear. From germline, CDR1 is SGHRS and CDR2 YFSETQ. The CDR3 length is 14 residues. V was cut by 3 bases and J by 4 bases, with 10 bases left in between. The CDR3 DNA reads as TGCGCCAGCAGCTGGGGATGGTCCACCGGGGAGCTGTTTTTT. Its protein product is CASSWGWSTGELFF.

The V and J genes are TRBV6-5 and TRBJ2-2; TRBD1 matches 8 bases. V was clipped by 0 bases and J by 10 bases; unmatched bases: 7. The CDR3 length is 15 residues. CDR1 and CDR2 from the germline V gene are MNHEY and SVGAGI. CDR3 amino acids: CASSYSAGGLVELFF. The CDR3 nucleotides read TGTGCCAGCAGTTACTCGGCAGGGGGCTTAGTGGAGCTGTTTTTT.

The rearrangement uses TRBV10-3 and TRBJ2-3; D is possibly TRBD1 (6 bases). The CDR3 loop spans 15 amino acids. Trimming stripped 8 bases from V and 4 bases from J, with 19 bases between. Germline loops: CDR1 ENHRY, CDR2 SYGVKD. In nucleotides, the CDR3 is TGTGCCATCGGGGGCGCGGCAGGGGTCGCAGATACGCAGTATTTT. Its translation is CAIGGAAGVADTQYF.

The V and J genes are TRBV29-1 and TRBJ2-7; D gene unclear. Germline CDR1 is SQVTM and CDR2 is ANQGSEA. The CDR3 has 11 amino acids. Trimming shortened V by 4 bases and J by 1 base, and 5 bases separated the two germline ends. The CDR3 bases are TGCAGCGTTGGTCAGTCCTACGAGCAGTACTTC. Translated, it gives CSVGQSYEQYF.

The J gene is TRBJ1-4, the V gene TRBV11-2; TRBD1 might be the D (6 bases). The CDR3 contains 16 residues. Germline loops: CDR1 SGHAT, CDR2 FQNNGV. V lost 6 bases, J lost 0 bases, and 14 bases lay in between. CDR3 protein: CASSSGQQATNEKLFF. CDR3 coding DNA: TGTGCCAGCAGTTCCGGACAGCAAGCAACTAATGAAAAACTGTTTTTT.

On this clonotype itself: A much larger clonotype is one base distant, so this may be a read error. The rearrangement joins TRBV5-1 to TRBJ2-1; D might be TRBD1 (6 bases). This CDR3 contains 14 residues. Trimming stripped 6 bases from V and 7 bases from J, with 17 bases between. Germline assignment: CDR1 SGHRS and CDR2 YFSETQ. The CDR3 DNA sequence: TGCGCCAGCAAACGGGTGGGGGCACGGAATGAGCAGTTCTTC. Residues: CASKRVGARNEQFF.

The chain has TRBV29-1 and TRBJ2-3; D is perhaps TRBD1 (6 bases). CDR1 SQVTM and CDR2 ANQGSEA come from the germline V gene. Trimming shortened V by 3 bases and J by 0 bases, and 16 bases separated the two germline ends. The CDR3 totals 16 residues. The CDR3 protein is CSVEPRLTGSTDTQYF. For the CDR3, the DNA is TGCAGCGTTGAGCCCAGACTAACAGGGAGCACAGATACGCAGTATTTT.

The V and J genes are TRBV18 and TRBJ2-3; D unclear. There are 14 residues in the CDR3. Germline V CDR1 and CDR2: KGHSH, LQKENI. V gave up 2 bases and J gave up 6 bases, with 12 bases separating them. This chain's CDR3 is CASSPGKDPDTQYF. As DNA, the CDR3 is TGTGCCAGCTCACCAGGGAAGGACCCCGATACGCAGTATTTT.

The chain recombines TRBV20-1 with TRBJ2-3, with TRBD1 as a possible D gene (6 bases). This CDR3 is built from 14 residues. Per germline, CDR1 DFQATT and CDR2 SNEGSKA (reference sequence). V dropped 6 bases and J dropped 0 bases, with 13 bases sitting between them. DNA for the CDR3: TGCAGTGCCATCGGGACACTAAGCACAGATACGCAGTATTTT. This codes for CSAIGTLSTDTQYF.

This clonotype was detected ten times or more. This chain links TRBV7-8 with TRBJ2-5; D perhaps matches TRBD1 (5 bases). There are 15 residues in the CDR3. Germline V gene data show CDR1 as SGHVS and CDR2 as FQNEAQ. Trimming cost V 4 bases and J 4 bases, with 16 bases left between them. In nucleotides, the CDR3 is TGTGCCAGCAGCTCGACCCCAGGGTTCCGAGAGACCCAGTACTTC. Amino acids: CASSSTPGFRETQYF.

CDR3 sequence reads: CSAYTATNEKLFF. The CDR3 DNA reads TGCAGCGCCTACACCGCAACTAATGAAAAACTGTTTTTT. The chain combines TRBV29-1 with TRBJ1-4; D is uncertain. There are 13 residues in the CDR3. Trimming pared 7 bases from V and 0 bases from J, leaving 9 bases between. Germline V CDR1 and CDR2: SQVTM, ANQGSEA.

This clonotype was observed a handful of times. The rearrangement joins TRBV3-1 to TRBJ2-3, with D perhaps TRBD1 or TRBD2 (5 bases each). The germline V gene has CDR1 LGHDT and CDR2 YNNKEL (reference sequence). V was shortened by 7 bases and J by 1 base, with 6 bases between the two germline ends. The CDR3 is 12 amino acids. The CDR3, as DNA: TGTGCCAGCATGGGGGGCACAGATACGCAGTATTTT. Translated: CASMGGTDTQYF.

DNA of the CDR3: TGCAGCGTTGGGGCAGGGCAAGAGACCCAGTACTTC. Translating it yields CSVGAGQETQYF. The gene calls are TRBV29-1 and TRBJ2-5; D perhaps matches TRBD1 (5 bases). V was cut by 4 bases and J by 2 bases, with 8 bases left in between. The CDR3 runs to 12 residues. Germline values: CDR1 SQVTM, CDR2 ANQGSEA.

The chain carries TRBV20-1 and TRBJ1-6; D might be TRBD1 (5 bases). V was clipped by 1 base and J by 7 bases, with 14 bases between them. Germline CDR1 DFQATT, CDR2 SNEGSKA (reference sequence). The CDR3 covers 15 residues. DNA for the CDR3: TGCAGTGCTAGAGCCCGGGGGAATATGAATTCACCCCTCCACTTT. Protein: CSARARGNMNSPLHF.